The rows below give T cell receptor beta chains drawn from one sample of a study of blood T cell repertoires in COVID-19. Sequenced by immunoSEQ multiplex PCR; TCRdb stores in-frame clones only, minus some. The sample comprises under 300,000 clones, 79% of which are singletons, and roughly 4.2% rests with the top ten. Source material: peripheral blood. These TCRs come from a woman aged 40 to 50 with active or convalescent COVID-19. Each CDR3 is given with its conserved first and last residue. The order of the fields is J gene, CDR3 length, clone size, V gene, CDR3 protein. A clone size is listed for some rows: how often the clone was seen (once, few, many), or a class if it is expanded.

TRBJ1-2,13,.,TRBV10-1,CASSESSNYGYTF
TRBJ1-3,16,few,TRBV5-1,CASSFSQGAGGNTIYF
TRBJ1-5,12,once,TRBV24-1,CATSDTGRAQHF
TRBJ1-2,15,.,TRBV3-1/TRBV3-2,CASSPGTGGLGGYTF
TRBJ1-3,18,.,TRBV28,CASSLGRLRSSSGNTIYF
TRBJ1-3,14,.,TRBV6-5,CASRTGFSGNTIYF
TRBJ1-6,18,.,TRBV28,CATENLQGPATDNSPLHF
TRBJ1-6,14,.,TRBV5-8,CASSFLGGNSPLHF
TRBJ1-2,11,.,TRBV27,CASIKQGVYTF
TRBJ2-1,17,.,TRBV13,CASSAKGAGARGHEQFF
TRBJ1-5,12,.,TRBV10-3,CAAGTRNQPQHF
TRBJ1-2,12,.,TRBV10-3,CAISDEARGYTF
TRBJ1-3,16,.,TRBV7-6,CASSLESHRVGNTIYF
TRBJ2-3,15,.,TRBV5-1,CASRLSGSRTDTQYF
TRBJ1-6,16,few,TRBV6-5,CASSYSWEAYNSPLHF
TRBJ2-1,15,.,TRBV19,CASSMIGGAWNEQFF
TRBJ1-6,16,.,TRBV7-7,CASSSGKQGRGSPLHF
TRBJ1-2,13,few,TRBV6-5,CASSYDGNYGYTF
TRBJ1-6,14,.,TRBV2,CASSENRGNSPLHF
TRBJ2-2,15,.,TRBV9,CASSVNIPNTGELFF
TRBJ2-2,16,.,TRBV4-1,CASSQAPGTNTGELFF
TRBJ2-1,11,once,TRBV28,CASRGGPEQFF
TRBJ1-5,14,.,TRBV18,CASSGGQDNQPQHF
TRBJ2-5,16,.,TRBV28,CASSLEDRAGRETQYF
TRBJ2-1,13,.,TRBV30,CAWSTTGYNEQFF
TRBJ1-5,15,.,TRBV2,CASSRLRTDRQPQHF
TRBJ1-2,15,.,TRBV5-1,CASSPQGNRLYGYTF
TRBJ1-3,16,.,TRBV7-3,CASSLTGGNSGNTIYF
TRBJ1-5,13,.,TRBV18,CASSSVDNQPQHF
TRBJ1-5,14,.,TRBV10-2,CASSELGGDQPQHF
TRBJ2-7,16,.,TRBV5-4,CASSFEPGQGSYEQYF
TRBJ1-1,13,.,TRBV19,CASQDRGYTEAFF
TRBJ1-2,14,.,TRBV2,CASSESPGRGGYTF
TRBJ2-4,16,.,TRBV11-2,CASSLTGWGSKNIQYF
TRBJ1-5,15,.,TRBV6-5,CASSYRGQPNQPQHF
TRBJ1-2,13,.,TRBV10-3,CAISEGEVYGYTF
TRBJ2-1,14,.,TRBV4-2,CASSPPGSGGEQFF
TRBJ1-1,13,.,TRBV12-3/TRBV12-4,CASSLDLSTEAFF
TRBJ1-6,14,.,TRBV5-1,CASSFDRANSPLHF
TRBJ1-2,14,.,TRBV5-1,CASSPGQGPYGYTF
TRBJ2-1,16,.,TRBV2,CASVTASGGVYNEQFF
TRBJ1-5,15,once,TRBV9,CASSQGGQGNQPQHF
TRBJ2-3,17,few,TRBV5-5,CASSFGGGTGGTDTQYF
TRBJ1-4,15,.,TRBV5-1,CASRRDVGTNEKLFF
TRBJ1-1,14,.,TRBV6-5,CASSRTGGAAEAFF
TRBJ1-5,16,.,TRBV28,CASSFPGTGGDQPQHF
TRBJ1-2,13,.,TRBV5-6,CASSLSGVYGYTF
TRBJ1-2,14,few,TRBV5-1,CASSPRGVSYGYTF
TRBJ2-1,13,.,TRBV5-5,CASSRQEYNEQFF
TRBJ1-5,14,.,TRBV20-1,CSASRGIGNQPQHF